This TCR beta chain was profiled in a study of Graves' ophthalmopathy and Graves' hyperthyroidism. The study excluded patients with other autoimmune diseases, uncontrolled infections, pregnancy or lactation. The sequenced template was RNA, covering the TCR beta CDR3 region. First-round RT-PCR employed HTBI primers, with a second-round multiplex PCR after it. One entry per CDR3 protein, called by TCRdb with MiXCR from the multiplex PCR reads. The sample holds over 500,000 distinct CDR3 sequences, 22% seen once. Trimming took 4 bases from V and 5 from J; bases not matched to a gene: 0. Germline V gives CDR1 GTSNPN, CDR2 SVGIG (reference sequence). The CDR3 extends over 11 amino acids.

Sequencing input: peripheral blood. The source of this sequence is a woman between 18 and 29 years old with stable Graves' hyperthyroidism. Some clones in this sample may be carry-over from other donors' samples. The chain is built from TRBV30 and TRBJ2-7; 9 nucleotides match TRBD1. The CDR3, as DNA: TGTGCCTGGAACAGGGGGCACGAGCAGTACTTC. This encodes CAWNRGHEQYF.